This paragraph reports one T cell receptor beta chain. Data came from immunoSEQ multiplex PCR; TCRdb stores just in-frame clones and leaves some out. Among under 90,000 clones, about 92% were seen once, and the ten largest hold about 1.4%. This sample was included in a study of T cell changes during pregnancy in multiple sclerosis. The CDR3 covers 15 residues. Germline V CDR1 and CDR2: SGHRS, YFSETQ. V lost 6 bases and J lost 5; bases outside the gene matches: 6. The material was peripheral blood, obtained in the second trimester of pregnancy. V is TRBV5-1 and J is TRBJ2-1; 12 nucleotides align to TRBD2. This receptor was identified in a female donor in good health, enrolled as a control in a pregnancy study. CDR3 residues: CASNPGLAGNNEQFF. CDR3 DNA: TGCGCCAGCAACCCAGGACTAGCGGGAAACAATGAGCAGTTCTTC.